Below are 14 T cell receptor beta chains sequenced from a single sample in a study of Ad26.COV2.S vaccination and SARS-CoV-2 variants. Assay: immunoSEQ multiplex PCR; the TCRdb copy retains only in-frame clones and omits some. The profile shows about 680,000 clones, more than 80% of them singletons. The treatment denotes: roughly 20 received Ad26.COV2.S at low or high dose, single or two shots; roughly five received placebo; per-sample allocation not given. Day 63 following the first vaccine or placebo injection was when the samples were taken. The starting material was peripheral blood, obtained in a trial of Ad26.COV2.S vaccine versus placebo. These receptors originate from a person aged 18-60 years who received the Ad26.COV2.S COVID-19 vaccine or a placebo.

The rearrangement links TRBV18 to TRBJ2-7; D not resolved. V was cut by 3 bases and J by 2 bases, with 14 bases left in between. Germline values: CDR1 KGHSH, CDR2 LQKENI. The CDR3 length is 15 residues. CDR3 DNA: TGTGCCAGCTCACCCCGTGACTTACTCACCTACGAGCAGTACTTC. Its protein product is CASSPRDLLTYEQYF.

The chain has TRBV27 and TRBJ2-7; D could derive from TRBD1 or TRBD2 (5 bases each). The V gene lost 4 bases and the J gene lost 5 bases, with 18 bases spanning the gap. CDR1 is MNHEY, CDR2 SMNVEV, per germline (reference sequence). The CDR3 is 15 amino acids. CDR3 sequence (DNA): TGTGCCAGCAGTTCTCTCGGACGGGACGGGGACGAGCAGTACTTC. Amino acids: CASSSLGRDGDEQYF.

As concerns this clone: This CDR3 is also generated by other DNA sequences in the sample. The CDR3 nucleotides are TGTGCCATCAGTGGCGACAGGAGCTCCTACGAGCAGTACTTC. It is translated as CAISGDRSSYEQYF. The V gene is TRBV10-3, the J gene TRBJ2-7; perhaps TRBD1 as D (6 bases). The germline V gene has CDR1 ENHRY and CDR2 SYGVKD. CDR3 length equals 14 residues. V gave up 4 bases and J gave up 0 bases, with 10 bases separating them.

This clone was seen only a few times. This chain uses TRBV6-2 or TRBV6-3 with TRBJ1-5; 11 bases are a match to TRBD1. Trimming removed 0 bases from V and 1 base from J; junction bases left unmatched: 11. Looked up from germline, CDR1 is MNHEY and CDR2 is SVGEGT. The CDR3 totals 20 residues. The CDR3 spells CASSYSTGTGGLKSNQPQHF. In nucleotides, the CDR3 is TGTGCCAGCAGTTACTCGACCGGGACAGGGGGGTTGAAGAGCAATCAGCCCCAGCATTTT.

This clone occurred once. The chain has TRBV12-3 or TRBV12-4 and TRBJ1-2; 10 bases are shared with TRBD1. This CDR3 has 13 residues. The ends lost 5 bases at V and 9 bases at J; junction bases unmatched: 6. The CDR3 loop reads CASSVGQGVRYTF. The CDR3 DNA follows: TGTGCCAGCAGTGTCGGACAGGGGGTGCGCTACACCTTC.

V is TRBV15 and J is TRBJ1-4; tentatively, D is TRBD1 (6 bases). The CDR3 length is 13 residues. V dropped 8 bases and J dropped 5 bases, with 12 bases sitting between them. CDR1 LNHNV and CDR2 YYDKDF come from the germline V gene (reference sequence). CDR3: CATHRDRNEKLFF. The CDR3 DNA sequence: TGTGCCACCCACAGGGACCGGAATGAAAAACTGTTTTTT.

This rearrangement joins TRBV25-1 to TRBJ1-2; a possible D gene is TRBD1 (6 bases). Germline CDR1 and CDR2: MGHDK and SYGVNS. The germline V and J ends were trimmed by 5 bases and 8 bases, with 15 bases remaining between them. The CDR3 runs to 13 residues. CDR3 region: CASSSLGAGGYTF. The CDR3 DNA reads TGTGCCAGCAGTTCCTTGGGGGCTGGGGGCTACACCTTC.

The chain uses TRBV6-5 and TRBJ1-2, with unresolved D. The V gene's germline CDR1 is MNHEY and CDR2 SVGAGI. Trimming removed 8 bases from V and 0 bases from J, with 13 bases in between. This CDR3 is 14 amino acids long. The CDR3 is CASGRRVTNYGYTF. The CDR3 DNA reads TGTGCCAGCGGAAGACGGGTAACTAACTATGGCTACACCTTC.

The rearrangement joins TRBV27 to TRBJ2-7; D gene unclear. The germline gives CDR1 MNHEY, CDR2 SMNVEV (reference sequence). This CDR3 is 13 amino acids long. V was cut by 2 bases and J by 3 bases, with 8 bases left in between. CDR3: CASSLNTGYEQYF. CDR3 bases: TGTGCCAGCAGTTTAAACACTGGCTACGAGCAGTACTTC.

The chain recombines TRBV6-5 with TRBJ1-1; D ambiguous. Germline V CDR1 and CDR2: MNHEY, SVGAGI. The CDR3 spans 13 residues. V lost 6 bases, J lost 1 base, and 9 bases lay in between. The CDR3 nucleotides read TGTGCCAGCAGCCTAGGCGGGAACACTGAAGCTTTCTTT. This translates into CASSLGGNTEAFF.

This chain links TRBV25-1 with TRBJ2-1; 9 positions agree with TRBD2. Trimming took 4 bases from V and 1 from J; bases not matched to a gene: 2. The CDR3 is 15 residues long. CDR1 and CDR2 (germline): MGHDK, SYGVNS. CDR3 loop: CASSAAGGSYNEQFF. The CDR3, as DNA: TGTGCCAGCAGTGCAGCGGGGGGTTCCTACAATGAGCAGTTCTTC.

The chain joins TRBV7-8 to TRBJ2-1, with 12 bases that match TRBD2. The CDR3 runs to 16 residues. Per germline, CDR1 SGHVS and CDR2 FQNEAQ. Trimming cost V 5 bases and J 7 bases; bases outside gene matches: 9. The CDR3 here is CASSAWTSGMLNEQFF. Here the CDR3 DNA reads TGTGCCAGCAGCGCTTGGACTAGCGGGATGTTAAATGAGCAGTTCTTC.

The chain combines TRBV27 with TRBJ1-5; D is unresolved. The V gene lost 3 bases and the J gene lost 0 bases, with 6 bases spanning the gap. Germline values: CDR1 MNHEY, CDR2 SMNVEV (reference sequence). The CDR3 is 14 amino acids. DNA for the CDR3: TGTGCCAGCAGTTTCAGACTTAGCAATCAGCCCCAGCATTTT. This codes for CASSFRLSNQPQHF.

The V call is TRBV27, the J call TRBJ1-5; a possible D gene is TRBD1 (5 bases). V was cut by 5 bases and J by 4 bases, with 9 bases left in between. The CDR3 sequence is 13 residues long. Germline V lookup: CDR1 MNHEY, CDR2 SMNVEV (reference sequence). The CDR3 reads CASSPGGNQPQHF. CDR3 in DNA: TGTGCCAGCAGTCCGGGGGGGAATCAGCCCCAGCATTTT.